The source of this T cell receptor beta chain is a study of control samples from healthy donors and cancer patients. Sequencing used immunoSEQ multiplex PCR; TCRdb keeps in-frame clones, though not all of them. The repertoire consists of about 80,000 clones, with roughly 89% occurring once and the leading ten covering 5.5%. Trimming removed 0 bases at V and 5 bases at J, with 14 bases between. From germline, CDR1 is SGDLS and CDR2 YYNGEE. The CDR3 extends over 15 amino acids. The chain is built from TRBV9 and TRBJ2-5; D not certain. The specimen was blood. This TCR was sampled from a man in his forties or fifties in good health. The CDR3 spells CASSVDSFPGETQYF. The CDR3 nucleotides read TGTGCCAGCAGCGTAGATAGCTTCCCTGGTGAGACCCAGTACTTC.